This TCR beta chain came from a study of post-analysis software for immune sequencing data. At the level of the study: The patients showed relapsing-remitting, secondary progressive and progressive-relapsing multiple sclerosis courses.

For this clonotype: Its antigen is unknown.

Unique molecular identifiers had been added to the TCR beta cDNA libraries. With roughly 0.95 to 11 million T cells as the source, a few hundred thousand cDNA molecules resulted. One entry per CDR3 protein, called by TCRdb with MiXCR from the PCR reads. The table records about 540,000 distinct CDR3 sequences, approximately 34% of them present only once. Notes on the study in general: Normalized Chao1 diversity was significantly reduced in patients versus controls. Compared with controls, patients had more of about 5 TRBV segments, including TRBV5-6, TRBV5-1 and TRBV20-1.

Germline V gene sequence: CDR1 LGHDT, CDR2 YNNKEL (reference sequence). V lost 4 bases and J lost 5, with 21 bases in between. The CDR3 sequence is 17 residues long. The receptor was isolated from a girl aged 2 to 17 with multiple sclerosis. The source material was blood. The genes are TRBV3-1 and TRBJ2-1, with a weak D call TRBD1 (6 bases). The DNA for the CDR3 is TGTGCCAGCAGCCGTGGCCTCGGGACAACCAGGAACAATGAGCAGTTCTTC. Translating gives CASSRGLGTTRNNEQFF.